Below are 13 T cell receptor beta chains sequenced from a single sample in a study of CD8 T cells in ankylosing spondylitis. TCRdb called the 5' RACE reads again in MiXCR, with one record for every CDR3 protein. Seen here are roughly 86,000 distinct CDR3 sequences, just under 9% observed once, and the top ten hold 5.1%. Sample: blood, either unsorted or a sorted T cell fraction (not recorded which). The receptors shown here come from a male donor with ankylosing spondylitis or in good health (not recorded which).

This clonotype has ten or more counts. The chain links TRBV29-1 to TRBJ1-3, with 9 bases lining up with TRBD1. The CDR3 totals 15 residues. V shed 6 bases and J 4 bases; nucleotides not matched to a gene: 10. Germline V lookup: CDR1 SQVTM, CDR2 ANQGSEA. The CDR3, as DNA: TGCAGCGTACCTGACAGGGGGATTGACGGAAACACCATATATTTT. Protein product: CSVPDRGIDGNTIYF.

This clonotype was picked up many times. The chain joins TRBV11-3 to TRBJ2-7, with D tentatively TRBD1 (5 bases). This CDR3 contains 18 residues. Germline CDR1 reads SGHNT; CDR2 reads YENEEA. The V gene lost 4 bases and the J gene lost 6 bases, with 28 bases spanning the gap. The CDR3 loop reads CASSSALTILPLRGEQYF. The CDR3 nucleotides are TGTGCCAGCAGCTCCGCACTCACGATTCTACCTTTAAGGGGCGAGCAGTACTTC.

There are many counts of this clonotype. The chain uses TRBV12-3 or TRBV12-4 and TRBJ2-7; D gene uncertain. The CDR3 totals 14 residues. V was pared by 4 bases and J by 0 bases, with 10 bases between. In DNA form, the CDR3 reads TGTGCCAGCAGTTCATCGCACTCCTCCTACGAGCAGTACTTC. Translated, it gives CASSSSHSSYEQYF.

This clonotype was counted many times. The CDR3 nucleotides read TGTGCCAGCAGCTTAGGGCCGGGTTCCTATAATTCACCCCTCCACTTT. Translation: CASSLGPGSYNSPLHF. The genes are TRBV7-9 and TRBJ1-6; the D is unclear. Trimming pared 1 base from V and 1 base from J, leaving 8 bases between. This CDR3 has 16 residues. Per the germline V gene, CDR1 is SEHNR and CDR2 is FQNEAQ (reference sequence). Combining the CDR3 with reference TRBV7-9 and TRBJ1-6 gives the whole variable domain DTGVSQNPRHKITKRGQNVTFRCDPISEHNRLYWYRQTLGQGPEFLTYFQNEAQLEKSRLLSDRFSAERPKGSFSTLEIQRTEQGDSAMYLCASSLGPGSYNSPLHFGNGTRLTVT.

This clonotype came up many times. The chain combines TRBV5-5 with TRBJ2-5, with D perhaps matching TRBD1 (5 bases). The germline V gene has CDR1 SGHKS and CDR2 YYEKEE (reference sequence). Trimming pared 3 bases from V and 4 bases from J, leaving 19 bases between. This CDR3 spans 16 amino acids. The CDR3 nucleotides read TGTGCCAGCAGCTCGGCGTCGGTTCTTGGGGCAGAGACCCAGTACTTC. Encoded protein: CASSSASVLGAETQYF.

This clonotype occurred many times. This CDR3 is CASTRIRGPSCQPQHF. The CDR3 nucleotides read TGTGCCAGCACCAGGATCAGGGGCCCCTCATGTCAGCCCCAGCATTTT. The chain joins TRBV7-4 to TRBJ1-5; a weak D match, TRBD1 (6 bases). The CDR3 has 16 residues. V dropped 7 bases and J dropped 6 bases, with 22 bases sitting between them. Germline assignment: CDR1 SGHVT and CDR2 SQSDAQ. Using reference TRBV7-4 and TRBJ1-5 for the parts outside the CDR3, the full variable domain is GAGVSQSPRYKVAKRGRDVALRCDSISGHVTLYWYRQTLGQGSEVLTYSQSDAQRDKSGRPSGRFSAERPERSVSTLKIQRTEQGDSAVYLCASTRIRGPSCQPQHFGDGTRLSIL.

The rearrangement uses TRBV23-1 and TRBJ2-3; TRBD2 might be the D (7 bases). TRBV23-1 is designated an ORF whose function remains uncertain. V was shortened by 0 bases and J by 3 bases, with 22 bases between the two germline ends. This CDR3 region has 19 residues. CDR3 sequence reads: CASSQSSVLRGARTDTQYF. As DNA, the CDR3 is TGCGCCAGCAGTCAATCGTCGGTCTTACGGGGGGCCCGAACAGATACGCAGTATTTT.

This clonotype was counted many times. The J gene is TRBJ1-6, the V gene TRBV5-1; no clear D. V dropped 0 bases and J dropped 4 bases, with 5 bases sitting between them. Germline values: CDR1 SGHRS, CDR2 YFSETQ. The CDR3 is 14 amino acids. The CDR3 loop reads CASSLEQYNSPLHF. Written as DNA, the CDR3 is TGCGCCAGCAGCTTGGAACAGTATAATTCACCCCTCCACTTT.

This clonotype was seen at least ten times. The chain employs TRBV12-3 or TRBV12-4 and TRBJ2-2, with unresolved D. The ends were cut back, 3 bases at V and 0 bases at J, with 8 bases in the middle. The CDR3 is 15 amino acids. CDR3 DNA: TGTGCCAGCAGTTTCGAGAGCGCGAACACCGGGGAGCTGTTTTTT. Its translation is CASSFESANTGELFF.

This clonotype was recorded at least ten times. The chain joins TRBV28 to TRBJ1-5; 7 bases align to TRBD1. Germline-derived CDR1 and CDR2 are MDHEN and SYDVKM. Losses at the gene ends were 5 bases for V and 6 bases for J; bases not matched to a gene: 7. The CDR3 has 14 amino acids. In DNA, the CDR3 is TGTGCCAGCAGTCCCTCGACAGGGACTCAGCCCCAGCATTTT. Its protein is CASSPSTGTQPQHF.

This clonotype was seen ten or more times. J is TRBJ2-7 and V is TRBV6-1; 14 bases map to TRBD2. The CDR3 spans 18 residues. With V trimmed by 6 bases and J by 1 base, 11 bases remained unmatched. Germline V gene lookup returns CDR1 MNHNS and CDR2 SASEGT. The CDR3 region is CASRRGLAGGLKSYEQYF. CDR3 coding DNA: TGTGCCAGCAGACGAGGACTAGCGGGGGGCCTCAAGTCCTACGAGCAGTACTTC.

This clonotype was detected ten times or more. The chain recombines TRBV30 with TRBJ1-3; no clear D. This CDR3 region has 11 residues. Trimming stripped 0 bases from V and 7 bases from J, with 4 bases between. Germline V CDR1 and CDR2: GTSNPN, SVGIG (reference sequence). CDR3 DNA: TGTGCCTGGAGTGTTGGTAACACCATATATTTT. It codes for CAWSVGNTIYF.

This clonotype appeared many times. CDR3 region: CSAPSRGRGDTQYF. The DNA of the CDR3 is TGCAGTGCTCCGTCGAGGGGACGGGGAGATACGCAGTATTTT. The chain carries TRBV20-1 and TRBJ2-3; perhaps D is TRBD1 or TRBD2 (5 bases each). Germline-derived CDR1 and CDR2 are DFQATT and SNEGSKA (reference sequence). The germline V and J ends were trimmed by 5 bases and 5 bases, with 17 bases remaining between them. The CDR3 is made up of 14 amino acids.